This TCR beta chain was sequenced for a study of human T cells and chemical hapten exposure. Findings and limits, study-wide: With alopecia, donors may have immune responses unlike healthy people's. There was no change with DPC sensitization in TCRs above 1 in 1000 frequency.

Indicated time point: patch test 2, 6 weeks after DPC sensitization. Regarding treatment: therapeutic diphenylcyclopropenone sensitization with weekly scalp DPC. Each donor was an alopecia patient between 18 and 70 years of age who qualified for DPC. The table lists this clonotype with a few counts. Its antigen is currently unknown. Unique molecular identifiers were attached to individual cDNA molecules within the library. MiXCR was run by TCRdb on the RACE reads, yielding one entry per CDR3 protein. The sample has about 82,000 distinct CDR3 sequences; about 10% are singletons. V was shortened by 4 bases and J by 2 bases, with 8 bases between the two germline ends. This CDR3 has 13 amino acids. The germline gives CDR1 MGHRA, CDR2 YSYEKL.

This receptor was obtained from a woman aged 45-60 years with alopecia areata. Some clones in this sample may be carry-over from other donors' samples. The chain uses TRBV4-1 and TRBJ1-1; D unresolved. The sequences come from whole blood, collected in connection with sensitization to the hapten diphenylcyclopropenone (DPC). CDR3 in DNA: TGCGCCAGCAGCCCGACTGTCAACACTGAAGCTTTCTTT. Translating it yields CASSPTVNTEAFF.